This passage covers 13 T cell receptor beta chains from one sample sequenced in a study of CD8+ T cells in alopecia areata. As for treatment: oral pan-JAK inhibitor, 5-10 mg twice daily. Extracted from the samples, RNA was reverse transcribed into cDNA to serve as the sequencing template. Sequenced by immunoSEQ multiplex PCR; TCRdb stores in-frame clones only, minus some. This repertoire shows 150,000 to 200,000 clones, more than 50% found once; its top ten account for 0.95% to 1.1%. The source was CD4+ T cells sorted from blood, collected at week 24, from a patient treated with tofacitinib. Receptor source: a human donor with alopecia areata.

The chain is built from TRBV18 and TRBJ2-2, with 7 bases matching TRBD1. Germline values: CDR1 KGHSH, CDR2 LQKENI. The CDR3 loop spans 15 amino acids. Unmatched junction bases numbered 9, after V lost 6 bases and J lost 5 bases. The CDR3 protein is CASSPSGQKTGELFF. For the CDR3, the DNA is TGTGCCAGCTCCCCTTCGGGACAGAAAACCGGGGAGCTGTTTTTT.

The rearrangement links TRBV30 to TRBJ1-5; D remains ambiguous. CDR3 length: 14 residues. Germline values: CDR1 GTSNPN, CDR2 SVGIG (reference sequence). The V and J ends lost 0 bases and 0 bases respectively, with 6 bases between them. In DNA, the CDR3 is TGTGCCTGGAGTGTGGGAGATAGCAATCAGCCCCAGCATTTT. It specifies CAWSVGDSNQPQHF. The full variable domain, with the rest looked up from reference TRBV30 and TRBJ1-5, is SQTIHQWPATLVQPVGSPLSLECTVEGTSNPNLYWYRQAAGRGLQLLFYSVGIGQISSEVPQNLSASRPQDRQFILSSKKLLLSDSGFYLCAWSVGDSNQPQHFGDGTRLSIL.

V is TRBV15 and J is TRBJ2-3; D remains unclear. Trimming left V 0 bases short and J 6 bases short, with 10 bases between. From germline, CDR1 is LNHNV and CDR2 YYDKDF (reference sequence). The CDR3 totals 14 residues. CDR3 residues: CATSRDSPPDTQYF. The CDR3, as DNA: TGTGCCACCAGCAGAGATTCGCCACCGGATACGCAGTATTTT.

This clone was seen once. The V and J genes are TRBV2 and TRBJ2-3; perhaps D is TRBD1 or TRBD2 (5 bases each). The CDR3 is 15 residues long. Per germline, CDR1 SNHLY and CDR2 FYNNEI. Trimming took off 3 bases at V and 2 bases at J, with 12 bases between the two ends. In DNA form, the CDR3 reads TGTGCCAGCAGTGAGCCCCGAGGGGTCACAGATACGCAGTATTTT. This gives the protein CASSEPRGVTDTQYF. The full variable domain, rest sourced from reference TRBV2 and TRBJ2-3, is EPEVTQTPSHQVTQMGQEVILRCVPISNHLYFYWYRQILGQKVEFLVSFYNNEISEKSEIFDDQFSVERPDGSNFTLKIRSTKLEDSAMYFCASSEPRGVTDTQYFGPGTRLTVL.

The rearrangement links TRBV28 to TRBJ1-2; 9 nucleotides align to TRBD1. J lost 2 bases, V lost 7 bases, and 5 bases had no gene match. This CDR3 has 14 amino acids. Germline V gene sequence: CDR1 MDHEN, CDR2 SYDVKM. The CDR3 region is CASITGGANYGYTF. CDR3 nucleotide sequence: TGTGCCAGCATCACAGGGGGCGCCAACTATGGCTACACCTTC.

The sample holds a few counts of this clone. CDR3 loop: CSVEDLAGSTYEQYF. The CDR3 coding sequence is TGCAGCGTTGAAGACCTAGCGGGGTCAACCTACGAGCAGTACTTC. The chain has TRBV29-1 and TRBJ2-7; 9 nucleotides match TRBD2. Germline-derived CDR1 and CDR2 are SQVTM and ANQGSEA. With 0 bases clipped from V and 2 bases from J, the junction kept 5 bases outside the gene matches. This CDR3 is 15 amino acids long.

This clone showed up just once. The J gene is TRBJ2-7, the V gene TRBV5-6; 14 bases agree with TRBD2. The CDR3 is 15 residues long. The germline CDR1 and CDR2 sequences are SGHDT and YYEEEE. V dropped 3 bases and J dropped 2; count of bases not matched to a gene: 1. The CDR3 loop is CASSWTSGGTYEQYF. The CDR3 DNA reads TGTGCCAGCAGCTGGACTAGCGGGGGGACCTACGAGCAGTACTTC.

This sequence joins TRBV29-1 and TRBJ2-1; either TRBD1 or TRBD2 may fit D (6 bases each). The length of the CDR3 is 13 residues. The germline gives CDR1 SQVTM, CDR2 ANQGSEA. V lost 7 bases and J 0 bases, leaving 10 bases between the germline ends. CDR3 sequence reads: CSARGLSYNEQFF. CDR3 coding DNA: TGCAGCGCTCGGGGGCTCTCCTACAATGAGCAGTTCTTC.

The chain links TRBV4-1 to TRBJ1-2, with D hard to call. The CDR3 length is 16 residues. With 3 bases removed from V and 1 base from J, the gap between germline ends came to 15 bases. Germline V gene lookup returns CDR1 MGHRA and CDR2 YSYEKL. The DNA of the CDR3 is TGCGCCAGCAGCCAGGCTAAGGACCGAGTTAACTATGGCTACACCTTC. Its protein is CASSQAKDRVNYGYTF.

The J gene is TRBJ1-2, the V gene TRBV27, with unresolved D. This CDR3 is 13 amino acids long. V was pared by 8 bases and J by 2 bases, with 12 bases between. From germline, CDR1 is MNHEY and CDR2 SMNVEV (reference sequence). CDR3 region: CASARHVNYGYTF. CDR3 nucleotides: TGTGCCAGCGCCCGGCACGTGAACTATGGCTACACCTTC.

This chain joins TRBV27 and TRBJ2-1; the D is unclear. Germline CDR1 and CDR2: MNHEY and SMNVEV (reference sequence). The CDR3 sequence is 15 residues long. Trimming shortened V by 5 bases and J by 1 base, and 12 bases separated the two germline ends. CDR3 nucleotide sequence: TGTGCCAGCAGTCGTTCATGGGTTTCCTACAATGAGCAGTTCTTC. Translation gives CASSRSWVSYNEQFF.

The chain has TRBV15 and TRBJ2-5; D gene ambiguous. The CDR3 length is 12 residues. Per the germline V gene, CDR1 is LNHNV and CDR2 is YYDKDF (reference sequence). Deletions cut 6 bases from V and 0 bases from J, with 5 bases between. The CDR3 DNA reads as TGTGCCACCAGTGTATACCAAGAGACCCAGTACTTC. Its translation is CATSVYQETQYF. Full variable domain (missing parts from reference TRBV15 and TRBJ2-5): DAMVIQNPRYQVTQFGKPVTLSCSQTLNHNVMYWYQQKSSQAPKLLFHYYDKDFNNEADTPDNFQSRRPNTSFCFLDIRSPGLGDTAMYLCATSVYQETQYFGPGTRLLVL.

This clone was seen a handful of times. V is TRBV4-3 and J is TRBJ1-1; the D gene is possibly TRBD1 (5 bases). The length of the CDR3 is 13 residues. CDR1 is LGHNA, CDR2 YSLEER, per germline. V lost 2 bases to trimming and J lost 6 bases, with 10 bases between them. CDR3 protein: CASSQRGTAEAFF. For the CDR3, the DNA is TGCGCCAGCAGCCAAAGGGGAACGGCTGAAGCTTTCTTT.